One sample yielded the 30 T cell receptor beta chains listed below, sequenced in a study of T cell repertoires in cytomegalovirus infection (dated 2019 in TCRdb). Sequencing was performed on an Illumina HiSeq 1500. TCRdb ran its own pipeline on the public reads, namely fastp trimming at Q25 and MiXCR clone calling, and kept in-frame beta chains. Rows with a matching CDR3 protein are joined into one entry that keeps the most common DNA and genes. Present in this sample are approximately 500,000 distinct CDR3 sequences, around 11% of which were seen just once. Around 9.6% of the sample rests with the top ten. Sequencing input: PBMCs. Every receptor here comes from a human donor in good health (CMV status not recorded). Some clones in this sample may be carry-over from other donors' samples.

This clonotype was observed at least ten times. V and J are TRBV12-3 or TRBV12-4 and TRBJ1-4; D uncertain. Trimming removed 6 bases from V and 0 bases from J, with 11 bases in between. CDR3 length: 15 residues. CDR3 region: CASSPWDSTNEKLFF. The DNA for the CDR3 is TGTGCCAGCAGCCCTTGGGATTCAACTAATGAAAAACTGTTTTTT.

This clonotype came up a few times. The genes are TRBV29-1 and TRBJ2-1, with D perhaps matching TRBD2 (5 bases). Germline CDR1 and CDR2: SQVTM and ANQGSEA. V lost 8 bases and J 5 bases, leaving 10 bases between the germline ends. The CDR3 consists of 11 residues. CDR3 sequence reads: CSSPGNNEQFF. The CDR3 nucleotides are TGCAGCTCCCCCGGGAACAATGAGCAGTTCTTC.

A word on this clonotype: It may be a read error: a sequence one base away is much more abundant. The gene calls are TRBV4-1 and TRBJ2-3, with no clear D. CDR1 MGHRA and CDR2 YSYEKL come from the germline V gene. CDR3 size: 17 residues. The CDR3 bases are TGCGTCAGCAGCCAAGATTTGTCCACACGCGCCACAGATACGCAGTATTTT. It yields the protein CVSSQDLSTRATDTQYF.

At least ten counts were recorded for this clonotype. This chain links TRBV5-5 with TRBJ2-2, with 12 bases identical to TRBD2. With V trimmed by 6 bases and J by 5 bases, 5 bases remained unmatched. Germline CDR1 and CDR2: SGHKS and YYEKEE (reference sequence). This CDR3 contains 15 residues. The CDR3 reads CASTRTSGNTGELFF. The CDR3 bases are TGTGCCAGCACCCGGACTAGCGGGAATACCGGGGAGCTGTTTTTT.

DNA of the CDR3: TGTGCCAGCAGCCAAGAACGTAGAGGCACCACAAACATTCAGTACTTC. This codes for CASSQERRGTTNIQYF. This rearrangement joins TRBV3-1 to TRBJ2-4; D uncertain. Trimming took 0 bases from V and 6 from J, leaving 15 bases between them. The CDR3 covers 16 residues. In germline, CDR1 is LGHDT, CDR2 YNNKEL (reference sequence).

Remarks on this clonotype: One end of the junction does not line up with germline, which may come from a read error. This sequence joins TRBV7-3 and TRBJ2-1; D remains unclear. CDR1 SGHTA and CDR2 FQGTGA come from the germline V gene. The CDR3 sequence is 16 residues long. CDR3: CANSLGSPSSYNEQFF. The CDR3, as DNA: TGTGCCAACAGCTTAGGATCCCCGAGCTCCTACAATGAGCAGTTCTTC.

This clonotype has at least ten counts. V and J are TRBV19 and TRBJ1-1; D is unresolved. In germline, CDR1 is LNHDA, CDR2 SQIVND (reference sequence). The CDR3 totals 15 residues. V lost 6 bases, J lost 1 base, and 15 bases lay in between. CDR3 nucleotide sequence: TGTGCCAGTAGCCCCACAAATATCCCGAACACTGAAGCTTTCTTT. Translation: CASSPTNIPNTEAFF.

Concerning this clonotype: Relative to the germline gene, one junction end is altered; a read error may explain this. The V and J genes are TRBV10-3 and TRBJ1-2; weak D call: TRBD1 (5 bases). The CDR3 length is 15 residues. Germline V gives CDR1 ENHRY, CDR2 SYGVKD. The CDR3 sequence: CAISQSGRANYGYTF. The CDR3 bases are TGTGCCATCAGTCAGTCAGGGCGAGCTAACTATGGCTACACCTTC.

This clonotype was counted many times. A much larger clone sits a single nucleotide away, making a read error possible. The CDR3 nucleotides are TGTGCCAGCGGCCCCGGGACAGTCTATGGCTACACCTTC. It specifies CASGPGTVYGYTF. The rearrangement joins TRBV2 to TRBJ1-2; 7 bases agree with TRBD1. Germline CDR1 is SNHLY and CDR2 is FYNNEI. The V and J ends lost 8 bases and 4 bases, in that order; junction bases with no gene match: 7. The CDR3 runs to 13 residues.

This clonotype has at least ten counts. V and J are TRBV24-1 and TRBJ2-1; the match to TRBD1 covers 8 bases. The length of the CDR3 is 15 residues. Trimming took 3 bases from V and 8 from J; bases not matched to a gene: 8. The germline V gene has CDR1 KGHDR and CDR2 SFDVKD. CDR3 DNA sequence: TGTGCCACCAGTGATGTGCAGGGGGCGCGGGATGAGCAGTTCTTC. Translating it yields CATSDVQGARDEQFF.

V and J are TRBV5-1 and TRBJ2-3; D uncertain. Trimming removed 0 bases at V and 0 bases at J, with 5 bases between. The germline V gene encodes CDR1 SGHRS and CDR2 YFSETQ. This CDR3 contains 14 residues. CDR3 nucleotides: TGCGCCAGCAGCTTGGCTGTTAGCACAGATACGCAGTATTTT. Its translation: CASSLAVSTDTQYF. Full variable domain (missing parts from reference TRBV5-1 and TRBJ2-3): KAGVTQTPRYLIKTRGQQVTLSCSPISGHRSVSWYQQTPGQGLQFLFEYFSETQRNKGNFPGRFSGRQFSNSRSEMNVSTLELGDSALYLCASSLAVSTDTQYFGPGTRLTVL.

The rearrangement uses TRBV29-1 and TRBJ2-3, with 9 bases that match TRBD2. Germline lookup yields CDR1 SQVTM and CDR2 ANQGSEA. The CDR3 runs 12 residues. With 6 bases clipped from V and 5 bases from J, the junction kept 3 bases outside the gene matches. The DNA for the CDR3 is TGCAGCGTCTCTAGCGGGGTAGATACGCAGTATTTT. Translating it yields CSVSSGVDTQYF.

Ten or more counts support this clonotype. This chain connects TRBV10-3 to TRBJ2-7, with D tentatively TRBD1 (5 bases). Deletions cut 10 bases from V and 7 bases from J, with 17 bases between. The CDR3 is 12 amino acids. The germline V gene encodes CDR1 ENHRY and CDR2 SYGVKD. In DNA, the CDR3 is TGTGCCACGTCAGACAGCCGTAGGGAGCAGTACTTC. Protein: CATSDSRREQYF.

This clonotype was found many times. This sequence joins TRBV7-9 and TRBJ2-1, with TRBD2 matching over 14 bases. With V trimmed by 1 base and J by 4 bases, 18 bases remained unmatched. The CDR3 totals 22 residues. The germline V gene has CDR1 SEHNR and CDR2 FQNEAQ (reference sequence). CDR3 loop: CASSLGYMGLAGDSRGYNEQFF. As DNA, the CDR3 is TGTGCCAGCAGCTTAGGCTACATGGGACTAGCGGGAGATTCTCGGGGGTACAATGAGCAGTTCTTC.

This clonotype was found many times. The rearrangement joins TRBV5-6 to TRBJ2-7; D could derive from TRBD1 or TRBD2 (5 bases each). This CDR3 region has 13 residues. Germline CDR1 is SGHDT and CDR2 is YYEEEE. The V end was cut by 3 bases, the J end by 7 bases, with 14 bases between. The CDR3 spells CASSYGTGQEQYF. The CDR3, as DNA: TGTGCCAGCAGCTATGGTACGGGGCAGGAGCAGTACTTC.

In its sample, this clonotype was seen many times. The chain carries TRBV7-6 and TRBJ1-4; TRBD1 might be the D (5 bases). Germline V gene sequence: CDR1 SGHVS, CDR2 FNYEAQ. The CDR3 covers 18 residues. V lost 6 bases, J lost 0 bases, and 20 bases lay in between. CDR3 sequence: CASRYGAGGSATNEKLFF. The CDR3 DNA reads as TGTGCCAGCAGATATGGTGCGGGGGGTAGTGCAACTAATGAAAAACTGTTTTTT.

This clonotype occurred many times. V gene TRBV27 combines with J gene TRBJ2-1; D may be TRBD1 (6 bases). Looked up from germline, CDR1 is MNHEY and CDR2 is SMNVEV (reference sequence). The CDR3 runs to 12 residues. V was shortened by 8 bases and J by 5 bases, with 10 bases between the two germline ends. CDR3 bases: TGTGCCAGCGCTGGACAGAACAATGAGCAGTTCTTC. This sequence encodes CASAGQNNEQFF.

In its sample, this clonotype was seen many times. The genes are TRBV10-3 and TRBJ2-7, with 8 bases identical to TRBD2. The CDR3 is made up of 13 amino acids. Germline V gene data show CDR1 as ENHRY and CDR2 as SYGVKD. The junction had 2 bases not matched to a gene; V was cut back by 1 base and J by 6 bases. The CDR3 nucleotides read TGTGCCATCAGTGAGTTCGGGGGGGCCGAGCAGTACTTC. This codes for CAISEFGGAEQYF.

The chain is built from TRBV6-5 and TRBJ1-1; 7 nucleotides match TRBD1. CDR3 size: 14 residues. Losses at the gene ends were 2 bases for V and 4 bases for J; bases not matched to a gene: 4. From germline, CDR1 is MNHEY and CDR2 SVGAGI. CDR3 nucleotide sequence: TGTGCCAGCAGTTACAACAGGGGAGTCACTGAAGCTTTCTTT. It is translated as CASSYNRGVTEAFF.

This clonotype was seen at least ten times. The V gene is TRBV28, the J gene TRBJ2-2; the D is unclear. V was cut by 8 bases and J by 7 bases, with 11 bases left in between. CDR1 MDHEN and CDR2 SYDVKM come from the germline V gene. The CDR3 sequence is 12 residues long. CDR3 DNA sequence: TGTGCCAGCGATAGGGCGAACGGGGAGCTGTTTTTT. Translating gives CASDRANGELFF.

This clonotype was found many times. This chain connects TRBV5-5 to TRBJ2-3, with unresolved D. Germline V gene lookup returns CDR1 SGHKS and CDR2 YYEKEE (reference sequence). V lost 4 bases and J lost 2, with 14 bases in between. This CDR3 is built from 15 residues. In nucleotides, the CDR3 is TGTGCCAGCAGCACCCGGACCCTATTCACAGATACGCAGTATTTT. The encoded protein is CASSTRTLFTDTQYF.

This clonotype was counted many times. The chain couples TRBV29-1 to TRBJ2-3; 8 positions match TRBD1. After removal of 4 bases from V and 0 bases from J, the junction contained 15 bases not matched to a gene. CDR1 and CDR2 (germline): SQVTM, ANQGSEA. The CDR3 has 18 residues. Here the CDR3 DNA reads TGCAGCGTTGCTGAGGGGCATAGAACAGGGGGGAGCACAGATACGCAGTATTTT. This encodes CSVAEGHRTGGSTDTQYF.

Worth noting for this clonotype: A much larger clone differs by one base, so this may be a read error. The chain combines TRBV4-2 with TRBJ2-2; TRBD2 matches at 11 bases. V lost 0 bases, J lost 7 bases, and 13 bases stayed unmatched. This CDR3 has 19 amino acids. Germline CDR1 and CDR2: LGHNA and YNFKEQ. The CDR3: CASSQDYTTSGRVGGELFF. CDR3 nucleotide sequence: TGTGCCAGCAGCCAAGATTACACCACTAGCGGGAGAGTCGGCGGGGAGCTGTTTTTT.

This clonotype was detected ten times or more. V and J are TRBV7-2 and TRBJ2-5, with D unclear. The CDR3 extends over 16 amino acids. The V end was cut by 1 base, the J end by 0 bases, with 12 bases between. Germline-derived CDR1 and CDR2 are SGHTA and FQGNSA. The chain's CDR3 is CASSLGVRTHQETQYF. The DNA for the CDR3 is TGTGCCAGCAGCTTAGGAGTACGGACCCACCAAGAGACCCAGTACTTC.

This clonotype was found many times. V and J are TRBV6-2 or TRBV6-3 and TRBJ1-1; D remains unclear. CDR3 size: 17 residues. V was pared by 2 bases and J by 1 base, with 17 bases between. Germline lookup yields CDR1 MNHEY and CDR2 SVGEGT. The CDR3: CASSYTTVVRGNTEAFF. CDR3 nucleotides: TGTGCCAGCAGTTACACGACGGTGGTTCGGGGGAACACTGAAGCTTTCTTT.

This clonotype was detected a few times. The chain employs TRBV28 and TRBJ2-7, with TRBD1 matching 7 bases. The CDR3 is made up of 15 amino acids. J was trimmed by 4 bases and V by 2 bases; bases with no gene match: 8. CDR1 is MDHEN and CDR2 is SYDVKM in the germline V gene. The CDR3 loop is CASSLGGQFSYEQYF. The CDR3 nucleotides are TGTGCCAGCAGTTTAGGGGGACAGTTTAGTTACGAGCAGTACTTC.

The CDR3 sequence is CASSQSSGGTSYEQYF. DNA for the CDR3: TGTGCCAGCAGCCAGAGTAGCGGGGGGACTTCCTACGAGCAGTACTTC. The V gene is TRBV4-2, the J gene TRBJ2-7, with TRBD2 matching over 10 bases. Germline lookup yields CDR1 LGHNA and CDR2 YNFKEQ. The CDR3 totals 16 residues. Trimming took 3 bases from V and 1 from J; bases not matched to a gene: 6.

There are a few counts of this clonotype. The chain combines TRBV18 with TRBJ1-3, with 8 positions matching TRBD1. CDR1 and CDR2 (germline): KGHSH, LQKENI. The CDR3 runs 16 residues. J was trimmed by 4 bases and V by 2 bases; bases with no gene match: 7. The CDR3 DNA sequence: TGTGCCAGCTCACCAAGAGGACAGGGATCAGGAAACACCATATATTTT. This sequence encodes CASSPRGQGSGNTIYF.

This clonotype was recorded many times. The chain couples TRBV29-1 to TRBJ2-2; D gene ambiguous. The germline V gene has CDR1 SQVTM and CDR2 ANQGSEA. The ends were cut back, 6 bases at V and 3 bases at J, with 5 bases in the middle. This CDR3 contains 11 residues. CDR3 loop: CSVRDTGELFF. The DNA of the CDR3 is TGCAGCGTACGCGACACCGGGGAGCTGTTTTTT.

This clonotype was counted ten times or more. The gene calls are TRBV19 and TRBJ2-7; D ambiguous. This CDR3 region has 17 residues. V was clipped by 3 bases and J by 0 bases, with 18 bases between them. Germline V lookup: CDR1 LNHDA, CDR2 SQIVND (reference sequence). In DNA form, the CDR3 reads TGTGCCAGTAGTATTGTGGCAGATCCCCCCAGCTCCTACGAGCAGTACTTC. Translation: CASSIVADPPSSYEQYF.